These 19 T cell receptor beta chains originate from one sample sequenced in a study of blood T cells in healthy people across ages. A second PCR, run for roughly 7 to 12 cycles, used a sample-barcoded 5' primer plus a J-beta primer mix. TCRdb processed the 5' RACE reads anew with MiXCR; each CDR3 protein has one entry. The table shows 700,000 to 850,000 distinct CDR3 sequences, with about 37% occurring only once. The material sequenced was blood. The receptors derive from a man younger than 35 in good health.

J is TRBJ1-5 and V is TRBV7-2; no clear D gene. Germline CDR1 SGHTA, CDR2 FQGNSA. V was clipped by 1 base and J by 2 bases, with 9 bases between them. The CDR3 is 15 amino acids. The CDR3 reads CASSLDFRGNQPQHF. CDR3 nucleotide sequence: TGTGCCAGCAGCTTAGATTTCCGGGGCAATCAGCCCCAGCATTTT.

There are a few counts of this clonotype. This chain connects TRBV4-2 to TRBJ2-1, with 10 bases identical to TRBD1. The germline V gene has CDR1 LGHNA and CDR2 YNFKEQ. V gave up 4 bases and J gave up 7 bases; unmatched junction bases: 13. This CDR3 has 17 residues. Here the CDR3 reads CASSRTYRDRGWNEQFF. CDR3 coding DNA: TGTGCCAGCAGCCGCACGTACCGGGACAGGGGTTGGAATGAGCAGTTCTTC.

With respect to this clonotype: This may come from a read error, since a much larger clone is one base off. The conserved phenylalanine or tryptophan normally closing the CDR3 is absent here, so this likely arose from a read error. The rearrangement links TRBV12-3 or TRBV12-4 to TRBJ2-3; 7 nucleotides align to TRBD2. The junction had 5 bases not matched to a gene; V was cut back by 5 bases and J by 3 bases. This CDR3 contains 14 residues. For the CDR3, the DNA is TGTGCCAGCAGTACTCCCGGGGGGACAGATACGCAGTATTCT. The encoded protein is CASSTPGGTDTQYS.

J is TRBJ1-5 and V is TRBV6-1; 9 bases match TRBD1. There are 18 residues in the CDR3. The germline gives CDR1 MNHNS, CDR2 SASEGT. Losses at the gene ends were 5 bases for V and 1 base for J; bases not matched to a gene: 12. CDR3 DNA: TGTGCCAGCAGTAGGACAGGGGCCACTATAAACAGCAATCAGCCCCAGCATTTT. This codes for CASSRTGATINSNQPQHF.

This clonotype was picked up a small number of times. The gene calls are TRBV7-8 and TRBJ2-1; tentatively, D is TRBD1 (5 bases). The germline V and J ends were trimmed by 3 bases and 3 bases, with 15 bases remaining between them. In germline, CDR1 is SGHVS, CDR2 FQNEAQ. The CDR3 loop spans 16 amino acids. Written as DNA, the CDR3 is TGTGCCAGCAGCTTCCGAGACAGAGCCTTCTACAATGAGCAGTTCTTC. Translation: CASSFRDRAFYNEQFF.

The chain uses TRBV29-1 and TRBJ1-4, with no clear D. This CDR3 has 11 amino acids. CDR1 and CDR2 (germline): SQVTM, ANQGSEA. Trimming took off 6 bases at V and 8 bases at J, with 10 bases between the two ends. CDR3 sequence (DNA): TGCAGCGTAGCGAGCGGGGAAAAACTGTTTTTT. Protein product: CSVASGEKLFF.

The rearrangement joins TRBV6-5 to TRBJ2-5, with TRBD1 as a possible D gene (5 bases). The J call is doubtful: the DNA matches TRBJ2-7 better. This CDR3 spans 16 amino acids. Germline CDR1 MNHEY, CDR2 SVGAGI. The CDR3 loop is CASSPDRPFHSYEQYF. The DNA for the CDR3 is TGTGCCAGCAGCCCCGACAGACCTTTTCATTCCTACGAGCAGTACTTC.

In its sample, this clonotype was seen many times. The chain couples TRBV5-5 to TRBJ2-7; D perhaps matches TRBD1 (5 bases). The CDR3 has 14 residues. Germline CDR1 is SGHKS and CDR2 is YYEKEE (reference sequence). Trimming cost V 4 bases and J 6 bases, with 17 bases left between them. In nucleotides, the CDR3 is TGTGCCAGCAGCGGAAGAAGGGTAGACAGCGAGCAGTACTTC. Translation: CASSGRRVDSEQYF.

This clonotype was found many times. This chain links TRBV9 with TRBJ2-3; 8 positions agree with TRBD2. CDR3 size: 16 residues. The germline CDR1 and CDR2 sequences are SGDLS and YYNGEE. The junction had 6 bases not matched to a gene; V was cut back by 0 bases and J by 3 bases. The CDR3 DNA reads TGTGCCAGCAGCGTAGCGCCCGGGGGGGGTACAGATACGCAGTATTTT. Translated, it gives CASSVAPGGGTDTQYF. The variable domain in full, with the rest retrieved from reference TRBV9 and TRBJ2-3, is DSGVTQTPKHLITATGQRVTLRCSPRSGDLSVYWYQQSLDQGLQFLIQYYNGEERAKGNILERFSAQQFPDLHSELNLSSLELGDSALYFCASSVAPGGGTDTQYFGPGTRLTVL.

As for this clonotype: A much more abundant neighbour one base away suggests this may be a read error. The rearrangement links TRBV7-2 to TRBJ2-5, with 8 bases that match TRBD1. The tail of the sequence fits TRBJ2-1 better, so the J call may be wrong. The CDR3 is made up of 14 amino acids. Germline lookup yields CDR1 SGHTA and CDR2 FQGNSA. The CDR3 DNA sequence: TGTGCCAGCAGCCCAAGACAGGGGAGAGAGACCCAGTTCTTC. It specifies CASSPRQGRETQFF.

The gene calls are TRBV6-5 and TRBJ2-5; D remains unclear. V was pared by 6 bases and J by 5 bases, with 19 bases between. The CDR3 sequence is 15 residues long. The germline V gene has CDR1 MNHEY and CDR2 SVGAGI. CDR3 sequence: CASSPTRLPDETQYF. DNA of the CDR3: TGTGCCAGCAGCCCGACCCGTCTCCCCGATGAGACCCAGTACTTC.

Only a few counts were recorded for this clonotype. J is TRBJ2-7 and V is TRBV3-1; a possible D gene is TRBD1 (6 bases). V was pared by 3 bases and J by 5 bases, with 14 bases between. This CDR3 is 14 amino acids long. Germline CDR1 reads LGHDT; CDR2 reads YNNKEL (reference sequence). DNA of the CDR3: TGTGCCAGCAGCCACTTGAACAGGGTGGACGAGCAGTACTTC. Protein sequence: CASSHLNRVDEQYF.

This clonotype was observed a few times. This sequence joins TRBV12-3 or TRBV12-4 and TRBJ1-5; a weak D match, TRBD1 (5 bases). V gave up 3 bases and J gave up 6 bases, with 12 bases separating them. The CDR3 totals 14 residues. The CDR3: CASSFAYGGQPQHF. DNA of the CDR3: TGTGCCAGCAGTTTCGCCTACGGGGGTCAGCCCCAGCATTTT.

This clonotype was recorded a few times. V gene TRBV10-3 combines with J gene TRBJ2-1, with no clear D. There are 13 residues in the CDR3. Per germline, CDR1 ENHRY and CDR2 SYGVKD. Trimming shortened V by 10 bases and J by 0 bases, and 10 bases separated the two germline ends. The CDR3 DNA reads as TGTGCCACCCAAAACCCCTCCTACAATGAGCAGTTCTTC. Translating gives CATQNPSYNEQFF.

In its sample, this clonotype was seen many times. The chain is built from TRBV7-2 and TRBJ2-3; 7 bases line up with TRBD1. Germline V lookup: CDR1 SGHTA, CDR2 FQGNSA. This CDR3 comprises 14 residues. The junction had 6 bases not matched to a gene; V was cut back by 4 bases and J by 5 bases. In DNA, the CDR3 is TGTGCCAGCAGCTCGGGACAGCACAGAGATACGCAGTATTTT. It specifies CASSSGQHRDTQYF. Together with reference TRBV7-2 and TRBJ2-3, the CDR3 gives the full variable domain: GAGVSQSPSNKVTEKGKDVELRCDPISGHTALYWYRQSLGQGLEFLIYFQGNSAPDKSGLPSDRFSAERTGGSVSTLTIQRTQQEDSAVYLCASSSGQHRDTQYFGPGTRLTVL.

The V and J genes are TRBV12-3 or TRBV12-4 and TRBJ2-2; D remains unclear. The ends were cut back, 6 bases at V and 7 bases at J, with 18 bases in the middle. The length of the CDR3 is 15 residues. The CDR3 DNA follows: TGTGCCAGCAGCCCTCTAGACCTAAGGGACGGGGAGCTGTTTTTT. Translated, it gives CASSPLDLRDGELFF.

This chain links TRBV20-1 with TRBJ2-1; D unclear. The CDR3 covers 13 residues. V was shortened by 7 bases and J by 2 bases, with 12 bases between the two germline ends. Germline V gene data show CDR1 as DFQATT and CDR2 as SNEGSKA (reference sequence). CDR3 sequence (DNA): TGCAGTGGGAGACCAAGCACCTACAATGAGCAGTTCTTC. Its protein product is CSGRPSTYNEQFF.

At least ten counts were recorded for this clonotype. V gene TRBV7-2 combines with J gene TRBJ2-6; D is unresolved. Germline V gene lookup returns CDR1 SGHTA and CDR2 FQGNSA. The V end lost 7 bases, the J end lost 3 bases, and 13 bases lay between the germline ends. This CDR3 contains 15 residues. This chain's CDR3 is CASTRRAIGANVLTF. The CDR3 DNA sequence: TGTGCCAGCACCCGACGGGCAATTGGGGCCAACGTCCTGACTTTC.

The chain carries TRBV6-6 and TRBJ1-6; D might be TRBD1 (5 bases). This CDR3 region has 14 residues. Germline V gene sequence: CDR1 MNHNY, CDR2 SVGAGI (reference sequence). V gave up 2 bases and J gave up 6 bases, with 8 bases separating them. The CDR3 loop reads CASSYDSRNSPLHF. Written as DNA, the CDR3 is TGTGCCAGCAGTTACGACAGCCGTAATTCACCCCTCCACTTT.